The T cell receptor beta chain described here comes from a study of T cell responses to AZD1222 COVID-19 vaccine (dated by TCRdb to the early 2020s). About the investigation overall: A total of approximately 240 trial participants underwent TCR sequencing, of whom some 210 received two doses of AZD1222 and 26 received two doses of the MenACWY control vaccine. Trial participants were enrolled by age into subgroups of 18-55, 56-69 and 70-plus years, and around 140, 26 and 57 TCR-sequenced participants, respectively, were included in these subgroups.

Compared with germline, V lacks 3 bases and J lacks 6 bases; bases without a gene match: 5. Measured from the cysteine to the phenylalanine, the CDR3 is 13 residues long. Just CDR3 DNA is preserved here, 39 bases in frame from base 1. The germline V gene encodes CDR1 SGDLS and CDR2 YYNGEE. Study-wide conclusions, independent of this receptor: In the small 56-69-year group, the increase in depth fell short of significance, most likely because of low power. Most participants were white British and females outnumbered males, and the authors suggested that clonal diversity may have been underestimated. Spike-specific TCR breadth and depth rose significantly after two AZD1222 doses compared with day 0 and with MenACWY recipients. Reportedly, close to half of the unique spike-specific TCRs recognized epitopes lying outside the regions that are mutated in the B.1.351 and B.1.1.7 variants. CD4 TCRs associated with the vaccine covered the entire spike protein, and the dominant responses were in regions 160-218 and 743-854. Because no day 14 peak-response samples were available, the repertoires could be characterized only after the peak T cell response. Only 5 to 7 AZD1222 recipients were SARS-CoV-2 seropositive at baseline, limiting conclusions about previously exposed vaccinees.

A word on this clone: Its antigen is not yet known. The sample holds no much larger clone one base away, and base qualities are not on file.

The sample's time point label, in plain terms: about 28 days (+/-7) after the second vaccine dose. Because spike-specific TCR depth and breadth did not differ between the two schedules, AZD1222 recipients who got a second dose at roughly 4 weeks were pooled with those who got a second dose at roughly 12 weeks. Vaccinee samples came from UK trials COV001 and COV002, including a single-blind randomized controlled phase 2/3 trial of AZD1222 (ChAdOx1 nCoV-19) in healthy adults. For TCRbeta chain sequencing, PBMC samples were collected from trial participants at day 0 and at day 28 after the second dose. The CDR3 regions of human TCRbeta chains were subjected to immunosequencing. Under the source paper's analysis protocol: Repertoire TCRs were matched against a reference library of SARS-CoV-2-specific TCRs generated with the MIRA antigen-specificity platform. Breadth was defined as the fraction of unique TCRs that were SARS-CoV-2-associated, and depth was defined as the fraction of total T cells that were SARS-CoV-2-associated. Each spike-specific TCR was assigned to its reactive spike region and to a CD4 or CD8 class using the MIRA data. Log10-transformed breadth and depth values were compared by one-way ANOVA with Sidak's multiple comparisons tests. TCRdb mirrors the immuneACCESS table, restricted to in-frame sequences. Some clones are absent from its copies; in checked studies, under half trace to an unresolved V gene, and the reason for the others is unknown. The V and J calls and clone size are taken from that table; D and trimming were inferred from the DNA. This sample is represented by 120,000 or so clones; roughly 84% of them were singletons. The ten top clones hold approximately 26% of the sample.

The origin of this receptor is an adult who received the AZD1222 COVID-19 vaccine. This chain is built from TRBV9 and TRBJ2-7; TRBD1 matches 8 bases in the middle. This specimen was peripheral blood, taken 28 days after the second AZD1222 dose. The CDR3 here reads CASSGPRGREQYF. The DNA sequence is as follows: TGTGCCAGCAGCGGACCCAGGGGGCGCGAGCAGTACTTC.